There are a few counts of the clone carrying this T cell receptor (beta chain). No antigen is known for it. Reasons for excluding patients were uncontrolled infection, other autoimmune disease, pregnancy or lactation. These data come from a study of T cells in Graves' hyperthyroidism and ophthalmopathy. Overall study results and limits: Most expanded thyroid clonotypes above 0.001 also appeared in blood.

Using RNA transcripts as the source, TCR beta CDR3 regions were amplified. Primed by the HTBI set, a first-round RT-PCR was run on the TCR CDR3. Each CDR3 protein gets one entry after TCRdb re-called the multiplex PCR reads with MiXCR. The top ten hold more than 30% of the sample, which has about 640,000 distinct CDR3 sequences, less than 25% seen once. The germline V and J ends were trimmed by 3 bases and 3 bases, with 9 bases remaining between them. There are 13 residues in the CDR3. Germline V gives CDR1 MGHRA, CDR2 YSYEKL. The sample comprised blood. This TCR was recovered from a man younger than 45 with Graves' ophthalmopathy. This sequence joins TRBV4-1 and TRBJ2-7; D is unresolved. The CDR3 loop reads CASSHYIGYEQYF. CDR3 nucleotide sequence: TGCGCCAGCAGCCACTATATTGGCTACGAGCAGTACTTC.